This is a list of T cell receptor beta chains from one sample in a study of blood T cell repertoires in COVID-19. Libraries were prepared by immunoSEQ multiplex PCR; TCRdb keeps only in-frame clonotypes and omits some of them. The table has around 470,000 clones, 90% seen once. The sample consisted of PBMCs or T cells enriched from blood (not recorded which). Source of these receptors: a man aged 18 to 29 who had recovered from COVID-19. Both conserved end residues are part of each CDR3. The order of the fields is CDR3 length, J gene, V gene, D gene, clone size, CDR3 DNA, CDR3 protein. A D gene is named only where the DNA matches it firmly. Not all rows give a size; the values are once, few, many and, for expanded clones, a class.

>17|TRBJ1-6|TRBV5-1|TRBD1|-
TGCGCCAGCAGCTCCACCTCCGGACAGGGAGGAAACTCACCCCTCCACTTT
CASSSTSGQGGNSPLHF
>15|TRBJ2-4|TRBV30|-|-
TGTGCCTGGAGTAAAGGAAGGGGGATGGGAAACATTCAGTACTTC
CAWSKGRGMGNIQYF
>15|TRBJ2-7|TRBV6-5|-|-
TGTGCCAGCAGTTACTCGACGGGGAGCTCCTACGAGCAGTACTTC
CASSYSTGSSYEQYF
>18|TRBJ2-7|TRBV10-3|TRBD1|few
TGTGCCATCATCCCCCCCCACACCAGCAGGGGGTACTCCTACGAGCAGTACTTC
CAIIPPHTSRGYSYEQYF
>11|TRBJ2-7|TRBV25-1|-|-
TGTGCCAGCAGCCCTAGGAGTGAGCAGTACTTC
CASSPRSEQYF
>14|TRBJ2-7|TRBV27|TRBD2|-
TGTGCCAGCCGCCGTGGGCTAGCGGGAGGCGTGCAGTACTTC
CASRRGLAGGVQYF
>18|TRBJ2-5|TRBV5-1|TRBD2|-
TGCGCCAGCAGCCCCGGACTAGCGGGAGCCCCCGATCAAGAGACCCAGTACTTC
CASSPGLAGAPDQETQYF
>13|TRBJ2-7|TRBV19|-|-
TGTGCCAGTAGTTATAGTGAGAGAGACGAGCAGTACTTC
CASSYSERDEQYF
>13|TRBJ2-5|TRBV5-8|-|-
TGTGCCAGCAGCTTGTTAACGGGGGAAACCCAGTACTTC
CASSLLTGETQYF
>14|TRBJ2-5|TRBV28|-|-
TGTGCCAGCAGTTTTAGTGGCAGGGGAGAGACCCAGTACTTC
CASSFSGRGETQYF
>13|TRBJ2-1|TRBV5-8|-|-
TGTGCCAGCAAGCACGACTGGAACAATGAGCAGTTCTTC
CASKHDWNNEQFF
>14|TRBJ2-5|TRBV14|TRBD1|-
TGTGCCAGCAGCAGGAGGACAGGGCTAGAGACCCAGTACTTC
CASSRRTGLETQYF
>14|TRBJ2-5|TRBV18|-|-
TGTGCCAGCTCACCACCGGGGGCCCAAGAGACCCAGTACTTC
CASSPPGAQETQYF
>16|TRBJ1-3|TRBV9|TRBD1|-
TGTGCCAGCGGACCGACAGGGCCGAACTCTGGAAACACCATATATTTT
CASGPTGPNSGNTIYF
>17|TRBJ2-3|TRBV5-6|-|-
TGTGCCAGCAGCCGAGCCCCGGGACTTACAAACACAGATACGCAGTATTTT
CASSRAPGLTNTDTQYF
>14|TRBJ2-3|TRBV3-1/TRBV3-2|-|-
TGTGCCAGCAGCCAAACAGGTTTCACAGATACGCAGTATTTT
CASSQTGFTDTQYF
>15|TRBJ1-6|TRBV18|-|few
TGTGCCAGCTCACCAAACCCGGTACTTGATTCTACCCTCCACTTT
CASSPNPVLDSTLHF
>15|TRBJ2-1|TRBV2|TRBD2|-
TGTGCCAGCAGTTCCGGGACTAGCGTGACTTATGAGCAGTTCTTC
CASSSGTSVTYEQFF
>17|TRBJ2-1|TRBV7-9|-|-
TGTGCCAGCAGCTTCAACCCGTCCGCGGGCCTCTACAATGAGCAGTTCTTC
CASSFNPSAGLYNEQFF
>11|TRBJ2-1|TRBV14|TRBD2|once
TGTGCCAGCAGCGCGGGGGAGGAGCAGTTCTTC
CASSAGEEQFF
>9|TRBJ1-2|TRBV5-6|-|-
TGTGCCGGCCCCGGGGGCTACACCTTC
CAGPGGYTF
>13|TRBJ1-1|TRBV12-3/TRBV12-4|-|-
TGTGCCAGCAGTTTCCCCAGGGGCACTGAAGCTTTCTTT
CASSFPRGTEAFF
>16|TRBJ1-3|TRBV3-1/TRBV3-2|-|once
TGTGCCAGCAGCCACAAGAGAACCTTCTCTGGAAACACCATATATTTT
CASSHKRTFSGNTIYF
>15|TRBJ1-1|TRBV28|TRBD1|-
TGTGCCAGCAGGCCCGACAGGGGGAGGAACACTGAAGCTTTCTTT
CASRPDRGRNTEAFF
>11|TRBJ2-3|TRBV19|-|-
TGTGCCAGTAGTATCCTCGATACGCAGTATTTT
CASSILDTQYF
>21|TRBJ2-1|TRBV19|TRBD1|-
TGTGCCAGTAGTAGAATGGGGACAGGGCTTGAGAGGGGTCTCCTAGGCCATGAGCAGTTCTTC
CASSRMGTGLERGLLGHEQFF
>14|TRBJ2-7|TRBV5-5|TRBD1|-
TGTGCCAGCAGCTACGGACAGGGGGTATACGAGCAGTACTTC
CASSYGQGVYEQYF
>16|TRBJ2-1|TRBV11-2|-|few
TGTGCCAGCAGCTTAGATCGGGGGAACTCCTACAATGAGCAGTTCTTC
CASSLDRGNSYNEQFF
>15|TRBJ1-4|TRBV14|-|-
TGTGCCAGCAGCTTAATGGGAGCAACTAATGAAAAACTGTTTTTT
CASSLMGATNEKLFF
>14|TRBJ2-2|TRBV3-1/TRBV3-2|TRBD1|-
TGTGCCAGCAGTGGCAGGGGGTATTCCGGGGAGCTGTTTTTT
CASSGRGYSGELFF
>13|TRBJ1-2|TRBV7-9|TRBD1|-
TGTGCCATCCCAGGCGGGACAGCCTATGGCTACACCTTC
CAIPGGTAYGYTF
>13|TRBJ2-7|TRBV28|-|-
TGTGCCAGCACCTTATCTAGCCCCTACGAGCAGTACTTC
CASTLSSPYEQYF
>15|TRBJ1-5|TRBV28|TRBD1|-
TGTGCCAGCGGCCTGACAGGGCTTGGCAATCAGCCCCAGCATTTT
CASGLTGLGNQPQHF
>16|TRBJ1-3|TRBV15|-|-
TGTGCCACCAGCAGAGATCCCGGGATGTCTGGAAACACCATATATTTT
CATSRDPGMSGNTIYF
>19|TRBJ2-2|TRBV14|TRBD2|-
TGTGCCAGCAGCCAAGGGCCGGGACTAGCGGGGGGAGCTTCCGGGGAGCTGTTTTTT
CASSQGPGLAGGASGELFF
>16|TRBJ2-3|TRBV7-9|TRBD2|-
TGTGCCAGCAGCTACCTAGCGGGAGGACGGGGAGATACGCAGTATTTT
CASSYLAGGRGDTQYF
>11|TRBJ2-7|TRBV30|-|few
TGTGCCTGGAGCTTTCTCCACGAGCAGTACTTC
CAWSFLHEQYF
>16|TRBJ1-1|TRBV11-3|TRBD1|-
TGTGCCAGCAGCTTAGATGGCCAGGGGGCTGGCACTGAAGCTTTCTTT
CASSLDGQGAGTEAFF